Each of the 22 T cell receptor beta chains below was sequenced from the same sample in a study of T cell changes during pregnancy in multiple sclerosis. Only in-frame clones appear in the TCRdb table, and some are missing; sequencing was by immunoSEQ multiplex PCR. The sample has about 36,000 clones; about 91% are singletons. This specimen was CD8+ T cells from peripheral blood mononuclear cells, taken in the third trimester of pregnancy. The source of these receptors is a female donor with multiple sclerosis, enrolled in a pregnancy study.

This chain joins TRBV5-5 and TRBJ1-2; D unclear. V dropped 0 bases and J dropped 5 bases, with 5 bases sitting between them. The CDR3 runs to 12 residues. Per germline, CDR1 SGHKS and CDR2 YYEKEE (reference sequence). The CDR3, as DNA: TGTGCCAGCAGCTTGGATTCGTATGGCTACACCTTC. Encoded protein: CASSLDSYGYTF.

The chain has TRBV5-1 and TRBJ2-2; D ambiguous. The length of the CDR3 is 15 residues. CDR1 is SGHRS and CDR2 is YFSETQ in the germline V gene. V was pared by 2 bases and J by 0 bases, with 8 bases between. The CDR3 region has the DNA TGCGCCAGCAGCTTCGTCCCCGCGAACACCGGGGAGCTGTTTTTT. It codes for CASSFVPANTGELFF. The full variable domain, its missing parts supplied by reference TRBV5-1 and TRBJ2-2, is KAGVTQTPRYLIKTRGQQVTLSCSPISGHRSVSWYQQTPGQGLQFLFEYFSETQRNKGNFPGRFSGRQFSNSRSEMNVSTLELGDSALYLCASSFVPANTGELFFGEGSRLTVL.

J is TRBJ1-2 and V is TRBV7-9; 8 bases match TRBD1. The J segment lost 2 bases and the V segment lost 4 bases, leaving 12 bases of the junction unmatched. CDR3 length equals 17 residues. Germline V gene sequence: CDR1 SEHNR, CDR2 FQNEAQ (reference sequence). In nucleotides, the CDR3 is TGTGCCAGCAGCTCTCAGACAGGGGCTGGGTCCAACTATGGCTACACCTTC. As protein: CASSSQTGAGSNYGYTF.

The table lists this clone with a few counts. The chain has TRBV7-9 and TRBJ1-2; TRBD1 agrees at 7 bases. The CDR3 is 16 residues long. Looked up from germline, CDR1 is SEHNR and CDR2 is FQNEAQ (reference sequence). J gave up 4 bases and V 7 bases, and 15 bases lay outside the gene matches. CDR3 residues: CASIHLRDSSSYGYTF. The CDR3, as DNA: TGTGCCAGCATCCACCTCCGGGACAGCTCATCCTATGGCTACACCTTC.

The chain is built from TRBV7-2 and TRBJ2-2, with D tentatively TRBD1 (5 bases). CDR3 length: 12 amino acids. In germline, CDR1 is SGHTA, CDR2 FQGNSA. Trimming left V 2 bases short and J 13 bases short, with 11 bases between. The CDR3 DNA follows: TGTGCCAGCAGCTTAACAAGGCAGGGGCTGTTTTTT. Protein product: CASSLTRQGLFF.

The gene calls are TRBV27 and TRBJ2-1, with 8 bases identical to TRBD2. CDR1 MNHEY and CDR2 SMNVEV come from the germline V gene (reference sequence). V gave up 5 bases and J gave up 4 bases; unmatched junction bases: 10. This CDR3 is 16 amino acids long. Here the CDR3 DNA reads TGTGCCAGCAGTGATGCGGGAGGAAGGGGGTACAATGAGCAGTTCTTC. Encoded protein: CASSDAGGRGYNEQFF.

The chain joins TRBV7-8 to TRBJ1-5, with 11 bases identical to TRBD1. V lost 4 bases to trimming and J lost 7 bases; unmatched junction nucleotides: 12. The CDR3 contains 17 residues. The germline V gene has CDR1 SGHVS and CDR2 FQNEAQ. The chain's CDR3 is CASSSLPGQGARQPQHF. The CDR3 DNA is TGTGCCAGCAGCTCATTGCCTGGACAGGGGGCGCGGCAGCCCCAGCATTTT.

The chain recombines TRBV4-1 with TRBJ1-2; 9 bases are shared with TRBD1. The CDR3 consists of 14 residues. Per the germline V gene, CDR1 is MGHRA and CDR2 is YSYEKL. The V gene end was trimmed by 3 bases and the J gene end by 8 bases; junction bases not matched to a gene: 7. CDR3 loop: CASSQDRGPSGYTF. DNA for the CDR3: TGCGCCAGCAGCCAGGACAGGGGACCTTCCGGCTACACCTTC.

The chain joins TRBV10-3 to TRBJ2-2; 8 bases map to TRBD1. The CDR3 is 19 residues long. With 10 bases clipped from V and 3 bases from J, the junction kept 22 bases outside the gene matches. Germline V gene sequence: CDR1 ENHRY, CDR2 SYGVKD. This CDR3 is CARPQVRLSETGDTGELFF. The CDR3 DNA sequence: TGTGCCAGGCCTCAAGTGCGCCTATCGGAGACAGGGGACACCGGGGAGCTGTTTTTT.

CDR3 nucleotides: TGTGCCAGCAGCCCCGACTTGATCAATGAGCAGTTCTTC. Protein product: CASSPDLINEQFF. The chain couples TRBV9 to TRBJ2-1; D gene uncertain. Trimming left V 4 bases short and J 6 bases short, with 11 bases between. Germline-derived CDR1 and CDR2 are SGDLS and YYNGEE. The CDR3 totals 13 residues.

The V call is TRBV11-2, the J call TRBJ2-5, with D possibly matching TRBD1 (6 bases). This CDR3 has 15 residues. Germline V gives CDR1 SGHAT, CDR2 FQNNGV. With 1 base removed from V and 3 bases from J, the gap between germline ends came to 12 bases. The CDR3 here is CASSLGGHGKETQYF. The CDR3 region has the DNA TGTGCCAGCAGCTTAGGGGGACACGGGAAAGAGACCCAGTACTTC.

This chain joins TRBV5-4 and TRBJ2-1; no definite D call. V lost 4 bases and J 10 bases, leaving 9 bases between the germline ends. Germline values: CDR1 SGHNT, CDR2 YYREEE (reference sequence). The CDR3 is made up of 11 amino acids. This chain's CDR3 is CASSGEAEQFF. The CDR3 region has the DNA TGTGCCAGCAGCGGCGAGGCGGAGCAGTTCTTC.

The chain recombines TRBV9 with TRBJ1-3; 7 bases are shared with TRBD1. The CDR3 contains 15 residues. The V and J ends lost 0 bases and 4 bases, in that order; junction bases with no gene match: 4. The germline CDR1 and CDR2 sequences are SGDLS and YYNGEE. In DNA form, the CDR3 reads TGTGCCAGCAGCGTAGGTGGGACAGCAGGAAACACCATATATTTT. Encoded protein: CASSVGGTAGNTIYF.

This clone was seen a single time. The J gene is TRBJ1-1, the V gene TRBV19; D possibly corresponds to TRBD1 (6 bases). Deletions cut 6 bases from V and 0 bases from J, with 14 bases between. The CDR3 loop spans 15 amino acids. Germline V gives CDR1 LNHDA, CDR2 SQIVND (reference sequence). CDR3 loop: CASSRRTVMNTEAFF. CDR3 coding DNA: TGTGCCAGTAGCCGGAGGACAGTCATGAACACTGAAGCTTTCTTT.

This chain joins TRBV6-4 and TRBJ1-4; the match to TRBD1 covers 7 bases. Germline V gene lookup returns CDR1 MRHNA and CDR2 SNTAGT. CDR3 length: 16 residues. V shed 5 bases, J shed 8 bases, and the junction held 14 bases outside the gene matches. CDR3 in DNA: TGTGCCAGCAGTCGAAGCGGAGACAGGGTAGGGGAAAAACTGTTTTTT. Translated: CASSRSGDRVGEKLFF.

The genes are TRBV23-1 and TRBJ2-7; TRBD2 matches at 11 bases. TRBV23-1 is an ORF for which the function is uncertain. The CDR3 is 21 residues long. The V and J ends lost 3 bases and 0 bases, in that order; junction bases with no gene match: 19. DNA of the CDR3: TGCGCCAGCAGTCATTCGCCGGCAGAGGTAGCGGGAGGGCCGAGCTCCTACGAGCAGTACTTC. Amino acid sequence: CASSHSPAEVAGGPSSYEQYF.

This chain joins TRBV25-1 and TRBJ2-1; 7 bases fit TRBD2. With V trimmed by 5 bases and J by 4 bases, 5 bases remained unmatched. Germline CDR1 and CDR2: MGHDK and SYGVNS. CDR3 size: 14 residues. The CDR3 nucleotides are TGTGCCAGCAGTCGTTTAGCGGGTTACAATGAGCAGTTCTTC. It encodes CASSRLAGYNEQFF.

The chain has TRBV19 and TRBJ1-2; 8 bases are a match to TRBD1. The CDR3 runs 13 residues. From germline, CDR1 is LNHDA and CDR2 SQIVND (reference sequence). Trimming took 10 bases from V and 2 from J; bases not matched to a gene: 6. The CDR3 nucleotides are TGTGCCACCTCAGGGGGCTTCAACTATGGCTACACCTTC. This translates into CATSGGFNYGYTF.

This chain uses TRBV11-2 with TRBJ2-7; 14 bases map to TRBD2. The V gene's germline CDR1 is SGHAT and CDR2 FQNNGV. The CDR3 sequence is 17 residues long. V lost 7 bases to trimming and J lost 3 bases; unmatched junction nucleotides: 11. The CDR3 region is CASTGTSGSGRLYEQYF. Here the CDR3 DNA reads TGTGCCAGCACCGGGACTAGCGGGAGCGGGCGGCTCTACGAGCAGTACTTC.

The V gene is TRBV27, the J gene TRBJ2-5; 13 nucleotides agree with TRBD2. V dropped 5 bases and J dropped 14; count of bases not matched to a gene: 8. Germline V CDR1 and CDR2: MNHEY, SMNVEV (reference sequence). The CDR3 spans 13 residues. CDR3 region: CASSLGTSGASYF. CDR3 DNA sequence: TGTGCCAGCAGTCTCGGGACTAGCGGGGCCAGCTACTTC.

Judged by abundance, this clone is medium-sized. The gene calls are TRBV29-1 and TRBJ2-3; 9 bases match TRBD2. Per germline, CDR1 SQVTM and CDR2 ANQGSEA. This CDR3 is 14 amino acids long. With 6 bases clipped from V and 4 bases from J, the junction kept 8 bases outside the gene matches. CDR3 DNA sequence: TGCAGCGTCGGGATAGCGGGAGTGGCAGATACGCAGTATTTT. Amino acid sequence: CSVGIAGVADTQYF.

The rearrangement joins TRBV4-2 to TRBJ2-1, with 9 bases lining up with TRBD2. CDR3 length: 16 residues. Trimming cost V 5 bases and J 8 bases; bases outside gene matches: 13. Germline loops: CDR1 LGHNA, CDR2 YNFKEQ. The CDR3: CASSNDRTSASDEQFF. In DNA, the CDR3 is TGTGCCAGCAGCAACGACCGGACTAGCGCCTCGGATGAGCAGTTCTTC.